Included here is one TCR beta chain sequence, with context. What it binds is unknown. This sample was taken from a study of T cell responses to AZD1222 COVID-19 vaccine. Study-wide results and limits: Without day 14 samples, only post-peak T cell repertoires were studied. White British people made up most donors, females outnumbered males, and clonal diversity was possibly underestimated.

The table came from immunoSEQ multiplex PCR; TCRdb's copy has only in-frame clones and leaves some out. Of some 120,000 clones listed, approximately 85% were seen once; the top ten hold around 3.9%. The TCR comes from an adult in good health. The sample was peripheral blood, taken on day 0 of MenACWY control vaccination.

Here the CDR3 DNA reads TGTGCCAGCAGCCAACTCGGAGAGCAGTACTTC. Translated, it gives CASSQLGEQYF. The chain is built from TRBV3-1 (or the pseudogene TRBV3-2) and TRBJ2-7; D gene unclear. The CDR3 is 11 residues long. Germline CDR1 reads LGHDT; CDR2 reads YNNKEL (reference sequence). V lost 2 bases and J 7 bases, leaving 6 bases between the germline ends.